This TCR beta chain was observed in a study of graft-versus-host responses after intestinal transplantation. Study background: Induction using anti-thymocyte globulin, followed by tacrolimus and steroids for about 3 years, was given to all recipients.

This CDR3 comprises 15 residues. Trimming took 0 bases from V and 3 from J, leaving 12 bases between them. CDR1 and CDR2 (germline): LNHNV, YYDKDF (reference sequence). As concerns this clone: Its matching antigen is unknown.

Profiling relied on immunoSEQ multiplex PCR, and the TCRdb table lists in-frame clones only, not all of them. The sample includes approximately 100,000 clones, more than 85% of them seen just once. Notes on the study in general: GvH clones occurred in recipient marrow; some first appeared in ileum or blood.

The chain recombines TRBV15 with TRBJ2-7, with D perhaps matching TRBD1 (6 bases). The receptor was derived from a human donor who received an intestinal transplant. This sample comprised unstimulated CD4+ T cells sorted from spleen or lymph node cells, obtained before intestinal transplant. The chain's CDR3 is CATSRDLGAGYEQYF. CDR3 sequence (DNA): TGTGCCACCAGCAGAGATTTGGGGGCGGGCTACGAGCAGTACTTC.